The 18 T cell receptor beta chains below come from one sample, sequenced in a study of T-cell reconstitution after alpha-beta-depleted transplantation in children. Unique molecular identifiers were incorporated when the TCRbeta library was constructed. One entry per CDR3 protein, called by TCRdb with MiXCR from the PCR reads. The sample has hundreds of thousands of distinct CDR3 sequences; approximately 8% are singletons. The sequenced sample was PBMCs, mostly from graft donor cells, obtained 360 days after TCRalphabeta/CD19-depleted stem cell transplant. These receptor sequences come from a male patient between 2 and 9 years old who had a stem cell transplant for acute myeloid leukemia, so the T cells may come from the graft donor.

The chain links TRBV5-1 to TRBJ2-1; the match to TRBD2 covers 13 bases. The V gene end was trimmed by 3 bases and the J gene end by 8 bases; junction bases not matched to a gene: 8. Germline values: CDR1 SGHRS, CDR2 YFSETQ. The CDR3 consists of 16 residues. CDR3 amino acids: CASSSTTSGRTHEQFF. CDR3 sequence (DNA): TGCGCCAGCAGCTCAACGACTAGCGGGAGGACTCATGAGCAGTTCTTC.

This clonotype was counted ten times or more. The CDR3 nucleotides are TGCAGCGGAGACGGGGGAAGCTCCTACAATGAGCAGTTCTTC. It encodes CSGDGGSSYNEQFF. This chain joins TRBV29-1 and TRBJ2-1, with D perhaps TRBD2 (6 bases). The CDR3 runs to 14 residues. Trimming shortened V by 7 bases and J by 0 bases, and 13 bases separated the two germline ends. Germline V CDR1 and CDR2: SQVTM, ANQGSEA.

This clonotype was seen only a few times. J is TRBJ2-3 and V is TRBV20-1, with TRBD2 matching 11 bases. V shed 4 bases, J shed 5 bases, and the junction held 8 bases outside the gene matches. This CDR3 is built from 15 residues. The germline CDR1 and CDR2 sequences are DFQATT and SNEGSKA (reference sequence). CDR3 sequence: CSAIHSGGARDTQYF. The CDR3 nucleotides read TGCAGTGCTATCCATAGCGGGGGGGCTCGAGATACGCAGTATTTT.

This clonotype was seen many times. V is TRBV9 and J is TRBJ2-1, with TRBD2 matching 7 bases. This CDR3 region has 13 residues. Germline lookup yields CDR1 SGDLS and CDR2 YYNGEE. Unmatched junction bases numbered 6, after V lost 3 bases and J lost 9 bases. The CDR3 DNA reads TGTGCCAGCAGCGCCCGCAGCGGGGCTGAGCAGTTCTTC. This encodes CASSARSGAEQFF.

V gene TRBV5-1 combines with J gene TRBJ2-1; unclear D gene. Germline V gives CDR1 SGHRS, CDR2 YFSETQ. This CDR3 region has 13 residues. Trimming stripped 3 bases from V and 4 bases from J, with 8 bases between. CDR3 coding DNA: TGCGCCAGCAGCTACCACGGGTACAATGAGCAGTTCTTC. Amino acids: CASSYHGYNEQFF.

Only a few counts were recorded for this clonotype. The chain links TRBV12-5 to TRBJ2-1, with 9 bases identical to TRBD2. The CDR3 spans 15 residues. The junction had 7 bases not matched to a gene; V was cut back by 6 bases and J by 4 bases. Germline CDR1 is LGHNT and CDR2 is FRNRAP. The CDR3 sequence is CASGPPSGAYNEQFF. The DNA for the CDR3 is TGTGCTAGTGGCCCCCCTAGCGGGGCATACAATGAGCAGTTCTTC.

This clonotype showed up just a few times. This chain links TRBV5-6 with TRBJ1-2; 7 bases agree with TRBD1. With V trimmed by 4 bases and J by 6 bases, 6 bases remained unmatched. CDR3 length: 13 amino acids. Germline lookup yields CDR1 SGHDT and CDR2 YYEEEE. CDR3 sequence: CASSPDRDHGYTF. In nucleotides, the CDR3 is TGTGCCAGCAGCCCAGACAGGGATCATGGCTACACCTTC.

The CDR3 protein is CASCPRGWASGTSTDTQYF. CDR3 DNA sequence: TGTGCCAGCTGTCCCAGAGGGTGGGCTAGCGGGACTAGCACAGATACGCAGTATTTT. The chain is built from TRBV11-1 and TRBJ2-3, with 9 nucleotides matching TRBD2. The CDR3 has 19 residues. V shed 8 bases, J shed 0 bases, and the junction held 18 bases outside the gene matches. Germline-derived CDR1 and CDR2 are SGHAT and FQDESV (reference sequence).

This clonotype was counted many times. The V gene is TRBV7-8, the J gene TRBJ2-5; D assignment may be TRBD1 or TRBD2 (5 bases each). In germline, CDR1 is SGHVS, CDR2 FQNEAQ. Trimming removed 8 bases from V and 1 base from J, with 11 bases in between. CDR3 size: 13 residues. CDR3: CASGGRIQETQYF. In DNA, the CDR3 is TGTGCCAGCGGGGGACGGATCCAAGAGACCCAGTACTTC.

This clonotype was seen a few times. The rearrangement joins TRBV4-3 to TRBJ2-1; 7 bases agree with TRBD2. The CDR3 covers 13 residues. Looked up from germline, CDR1 is LGHNA and CDR2 is YSLEER. J gave up 13 bases and V 2 bases, and 8 bases lay outside the gene matches. CDR3 residues: CASSQPREGIQFF. The DNA for the CDR3 is TGCGCCAGCAGCCAACCCAGGGAGGGCATCCAGTTCTTC.

This clonotype was seen a few times. The CDR3 coding sequence is TGTGCCAGCAGTTACTCAGCTCCGCCGGGCGAGCAGTACTTC. It translates to CASSYSAPPGEQYF. V and J are TRBV6-5 and TRBJ2-7; D remains ambiguous. The germline V gene has CDR1 MNHEY and CDR2 SVGAGI. V dropped 0 bases and J dropped 6 bases, with 12 bases sitting between them. The CDR3 has 14 amino acids.

The V call is TRBV7-3, the J call TRBJ2-3; TRBD1 agrees at 7 bases. The J segment lost 2 bases and the V segment lost 5 bases, leaving 4 bases of the junction unmatched. Germline-derived CDR1 and CDR2 are SGHTA and FQGTGA. The CDR3 totals 14 residues. Here the CDR3 reads CASSHGTVTDTQYF. The CDR3 DNA reads as TGTGCCAGCAGCCATGGGACAGTCACAGATACGCAGTATTTT. The full variable domain, in which reference TRBV7-3 and TRBJ2-3 provide the parts outside the CDR3, is GAGVSQTPSNKVTEKGKYVELRCDPISGHTALYWYRQSLGQGPEFLIYFQGTGAADDSGLPNDRFFAVRPEGSVSTLKIQRTERGDSAVYLCASSHGTVTDTQYFGPGTRLTVL.

This clonotype came up many times. V usage is TRBV19 and J usage is TRBJ2-3; 9 nucleotides match TRBD2. This CDR3 has 16 amino acids. Germline lookup yields CDR1 LNHDA and CDR2 SQIVND (reference sequence). V shed 1 base and J 0 bases; nucleotides not matched to a gene: 2. DNA for the CDR3: TGTGCCAGTAGTATAGCAGCGGGGGGAAGCACAGATACGCAGTATTTT. Protein product: CASSIAAGGSTDTQYF.

The CDR3 region has the DNA TGCGCCAGCAGCTTGCCGGGCCCCCACGGCAAGACCCAGTACTTC. This sequence encodes CASSLPGPHGKTQYF. The chain links TRBV5-1 to TRBJ2-5; D remains unclear. Germline CDR1 reads SGHRS; CDR2 reads YFSETQ. This CDR3 is 15 amino acids long. V was shortened by 1 base and J by 6 bases, with 16 bases between the two germline ends.

This clonotype showed up many times. The chain recombines TRBV20-1 with TRBJ2-3, with a tentative D call TRBD1 (6 bases). There are 14 residues in the CDR3. With 4 bases removed from V and 6 bases from J, the gap between germline ends came to 17 bases. Looked up from germline, CDR1 is DFQATT and CDR2 is SNEGSKA (reference sequence). CDR3 sequence reads: CSATGASDVDTQYF. For the CDR3, the DNA is TGCAGTGCTACAGGGGCTTCGGATGTGGATACGCAGTATTTT.

Ten or more counts support this clonotype. The J gene is TRBJ2-1, the V gene TRBV20-1, with D unclear. Germline CDR1 DFQATT, CDR2 SNEGSKA (reference sequence). The CDR3 has 13 amino acids. Trimming took off 6 bases at V and 6 bases at J, with 15 bases between the two ends. Here the CDR3 DNA reads TGCAGTGCATGGGGTAGGGTGATCAATGAGCAGTTCTTC. Protein: CSAWGRVINEQFF.

The chain uses TRBV5-1 and TRBJ2-1, with D perhaps matching TRBD2 (6 bases). Germline V gene sequence: CDR1 SGHRS, CDR2 YFSETQ. The CDR3 consists of 15 residues. V was trimmed by 7 bases and J by 8 bases, leaving 22 bases between them. The CDR3 is CASHPFGPSGDEQFF. As DNA, the CDR3 is TGCGCCAGCCACCCTTTCGGGCCTTCGGGGGATGAGCAGTTCTTC.

This clonotype was found many times. The V call is TRBV5-1, the J call TRBJ1-1; possibly TRBD1 for D (6 bases). V lost 1 base and J 5 bases, leaving 12 bases between the germline ends. The CDR3 is made up of 14 amino acids. The germline V gene encodes CDR1 SGHRS and CDR2 YFSETQ. This chain's CDR3 is CASSLLQGRTEAFF. The CDR3, as DNA: TGCGCCAGCAGCTTGCTACAGGGTCGGACTGAAGCTTTCTTT.